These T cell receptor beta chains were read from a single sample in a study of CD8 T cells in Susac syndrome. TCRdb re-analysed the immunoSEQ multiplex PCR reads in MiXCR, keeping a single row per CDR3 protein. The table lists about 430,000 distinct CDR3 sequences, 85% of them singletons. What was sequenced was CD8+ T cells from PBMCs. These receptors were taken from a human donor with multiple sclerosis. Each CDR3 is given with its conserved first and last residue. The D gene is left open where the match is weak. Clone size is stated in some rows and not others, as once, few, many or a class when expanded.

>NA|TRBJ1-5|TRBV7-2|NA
TGTGCCAGCAGCTTAGCTGGAGGAGCAAGTCAGCCCCAGCATTTT
CASSLAGGASQPQHF
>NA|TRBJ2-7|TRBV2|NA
TGTGCCAGCATTGGGGACCTCTCCTACGAGCAGTACTTC
CASIGDLSYEQYF
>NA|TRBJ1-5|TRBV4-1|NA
TGCGCCAGCAGCCAAGATAAGGTGAGGGACTATCAGCCCCAGCATTTT
CASSQDKVRDYQPQHF
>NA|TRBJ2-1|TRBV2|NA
TGTGCCAGCAGTCCCGAAGGGAAGCAGTTCTTC
CASSPEGKQFF
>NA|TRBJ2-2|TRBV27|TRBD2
TGTGCCAGCAGTCCCCGCCCGGGAGGCGGGGGGTACACCGGGGAGCTGTTTTTT
CASSPRPGGGGYTGELFF
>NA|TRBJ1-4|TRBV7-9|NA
TGTGCCAGCAGCCCGATGGAACAGATTGAAAAACTGTTTTTT
CASSPMEQIEKLFF
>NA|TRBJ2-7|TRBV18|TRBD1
TGTGCCAGCTCACCAGGGACAGGGATTTCCGAGCAGTACTTC
CASSPGTGISEQYF
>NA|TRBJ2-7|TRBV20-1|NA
TGCAGTGCTAGGATCGGGTTGGAGCAGTACTTC
CSARIGLEQYF
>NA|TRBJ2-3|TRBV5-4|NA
TGTGCCAGCAGCTTGGGGGCGAGAAACAGGGTATTGACAGATACGCAGTATTTT
CASSLGARNRVLTDTQYF
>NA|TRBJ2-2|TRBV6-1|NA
TGTGCCAGCAGTGAATGGAAAGGTTACGGGAACACCGGGGAGCTGTTTTTT
CASSEWKGYGNTGELFF
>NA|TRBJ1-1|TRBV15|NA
TGTGCCACCAGCAGTTCGACGGGATGGGTTGAAGCTTTCTTT
CATSSSTGWVEAFF
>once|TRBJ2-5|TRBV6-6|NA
TGTGCCAGCAGTTACGGACATTTCACCCAAGAGACCCAGTACTTC
CASSYGHFTQETQYF
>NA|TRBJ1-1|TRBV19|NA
TGTGCCAGTAGTATTGGGACGAACACTGAAGCTTTCTTT
CASSIGTNTEAFF
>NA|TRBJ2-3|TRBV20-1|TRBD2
TGCAGTGCTAGAGATGAGGGACTAGCGGGGGCCTGGGACGATACGCAGTATTTT
CSARDEGLAGAWDDTQYF
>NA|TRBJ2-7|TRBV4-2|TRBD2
TGTGCCAGCAGCCATGATAGCGGGAGGCTTACCTACGAGCAGTACTTC
CASSHDSGRLTYEQYF
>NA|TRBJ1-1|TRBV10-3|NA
TGTGCCATCAGTGATGACTTCGGGGGCAACACTGAAGCTTTCTTT
CAISDDFGGNTEAFF
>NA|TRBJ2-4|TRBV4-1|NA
TGCGCCAGCAGCCAATATCCTGGGGGCGACAAAAACATTCAGTACTTC
CASSQYPGGDKNIQYF
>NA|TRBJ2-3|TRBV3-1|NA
TGTGCCAGCAGCCAGTCCTACACAGATACGCAGTATTTT
CASSQSYTDTQYF
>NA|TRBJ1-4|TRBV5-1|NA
TGCGCCACCGGCCCGGGGGGCGATAGGGATGAAAAACTGTTTTTT
CATGPGGDRDEKLFF
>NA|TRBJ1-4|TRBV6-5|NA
TGTGCCAGCAGTTATAGGGGTTATAATGAAAAACTGTTTTTT
CASSYRGYNEKLFF
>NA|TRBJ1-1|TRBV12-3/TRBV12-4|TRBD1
TGTGCCAGCAGTCGGACAGGATTAGAAGCTTTCTTT
CASSRTGLEAFF
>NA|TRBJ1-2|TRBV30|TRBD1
TGTGCCTGGTGGGACCCAGGACAGGGGGCGGGCTATGGCTACACCTTC
CAWWDPGQGAGYGYTF
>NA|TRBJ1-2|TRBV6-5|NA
TGTGCCAGCAGTTACAGCCCCGGCCGGGGGGCGATTAACTATGGCTACACCTTC
CASSYSPGRGAINYGYTF
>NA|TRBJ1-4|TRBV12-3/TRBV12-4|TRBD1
TGTGCCAGCAGTTTAGGGACAGGGGGTGGTGAAAAACTGTTTTTT
CASSLGTGGGEKLFF
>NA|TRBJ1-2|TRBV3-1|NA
TGTGCCAGCAGCCGAATTGCGGATAACTATGGCTACACCTTC
CASSRIADNYGYTF
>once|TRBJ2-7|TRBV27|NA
TGTGCCAGCAGTGCCCCCGGGACCTCCTACGAGCAGTACTTC
CASSAPGTSYEQYF
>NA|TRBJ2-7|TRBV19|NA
TGTGCCAGTAGTTCCGCTGGAGTCGGATCATACGAGCAGTACTTC
CASSSAGVGSYEQYF
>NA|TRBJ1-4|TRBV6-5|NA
TGTGCCAGCAGTTACTCGATAACAGGATCGTCTAATGAAAAACTGTTTTTT
CASSYSITGSSNEKLFF
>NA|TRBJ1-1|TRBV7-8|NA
TGTGCCAGCAGCTTATTGACCCTAATGGGAAACACTGAAGCTTTCTTT
CASSLLTLMGNTEAFF
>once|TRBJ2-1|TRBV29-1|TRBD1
TGCAGCGTTGAAGTCGGGGACAGGGCGGCCTACAATGAGCAGTTCTTC
CSVEVGDRAAYNEQFF
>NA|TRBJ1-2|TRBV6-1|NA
TGTGCCAGCAGTGAATGGTTTCGGGGTAACTATGGCTACACCTTC
CASSEWFRGNYGYTF
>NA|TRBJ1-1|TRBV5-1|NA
TGCGCCAGCAGCCCGTTATCGGTCAGCGCCACTGAAGCTTTCTTT
CASSPLSVSATEAFF
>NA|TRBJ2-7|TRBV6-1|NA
TGTGCCAGCAGTGATGGTTCGGTATATGAGGCAGGAGACTACGAGCAGTACTTC
CASSDGSVYEAGDYEQYF
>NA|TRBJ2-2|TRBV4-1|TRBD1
TGCGCCAGCAGCCAAGGAACAGGGGCCGGGGAGCTGTTTTTT
CASSQGTGAGELFF
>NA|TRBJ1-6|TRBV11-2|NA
TGTGCCAGCAGCTTAGGCCGTTCACCCCTCCACTTT
CASSLGRSPLHF
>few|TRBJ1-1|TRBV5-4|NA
TGTGCCAGCAGCTTGGAAGGGGGGGCCACTGAAGCCTTCTTT
CASSLEGGATEAFF
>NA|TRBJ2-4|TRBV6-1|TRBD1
TGTGCCAGCAGTCAGGGACAGACCCTCATAGCCAAAAACATTCAGTACTTC
CASSQGQTLIAKNIQYF
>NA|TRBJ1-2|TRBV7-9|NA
TGTGCCAGCAGCGCGCCGGCAGACAGTCTACGAGGCTACACCTTC
CASSAPADSLRGYTF
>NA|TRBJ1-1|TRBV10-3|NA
TGTGCCATAAAAGTAAGGGACACATGGAACACTGAAGCTTTCTTT
CAIKVRDTWNTEAFF
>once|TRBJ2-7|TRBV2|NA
TGTGCCAGCAGTGAAGCATGGCAGACCTCCTACGAGCAGTACTTC
CASSEAWQTSYEQYF
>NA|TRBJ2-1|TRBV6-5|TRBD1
TGTGCCAGCGGGGTAGGGACAGGAGGTTACAATGAGCAGTTCTTC
CASGVGTGGYNEQFF
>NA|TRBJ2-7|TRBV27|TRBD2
TGTGCCAGCAGGCACGGACTAGCGGGAGTCCACGAGCAGTACTTC
CASRHGLAGVHEQYF
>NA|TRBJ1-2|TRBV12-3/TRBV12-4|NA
TGTGCCAGCAGTCGGGACTGGGCGGCTGGCTACACCTTC
CASSRDWAAGYTF
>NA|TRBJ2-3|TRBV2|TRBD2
TGTGCCAGCATTGTTGGGAGGGGAACTAGCACAGATACGCAGTATTTT
CASIVGRGTSTDTQYF
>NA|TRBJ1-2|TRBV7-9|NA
TGTGCCAGCAGCTTAGCGCGAGGGCCCGCGGGCTACACCTTC
CASSLARGPAGYTF